This T cell receptor (beta chain) was recorded in a study of blood T cells in healthy people across ages (dated by TCRdb to between 2014 and 2017). The study in broad terms: In model experiments, template switching captured roughly one uniquely barcoded TCR beta cDNA molecule for every two T cells. Age-related changes in TCR beta repertoire diversity were measured in the study by deep sequencing normalized with unique cDNA molecular identifiers. Four age groups were formed from the donors: young (average approximately 16 years), middle-aged (approximately 40), aged (62) and long-lived (about 80). To avoid experimental bias, donors of different ages were randomly spread across the sequencing lanes. The study analyzed two additional independent replicas of 1 million unique cDNA reads from the same blood draw for two donors, one aged 18 to 30 and one aged 80 or older. The investigation overall reported the following: As age increased, observed TCR beta diversity per million T cells dropped in a roughly linear way, and a significant reduction was already evident by age about 36. Because donor CMV infection status was unknown, age-related changes in expanded clonotypes were potentially confounded. There was a strong correlation between observed TCR beta diversity and the percentage of naive T cells measured by flow cytometry. Compared with the aged group, more naive CD4+ T cells, fewer expanded clones and increased TCR diversity were shown by the long-lived group, suggesting age selection. Bulk unsorted PBMC profiling prevented conclusive comparison of naive and antigen-experienced compartments. Estimates of total diversity from one million sequenced T cells were regarded as lower bounds and underestimates.

Compared with germline, V lacks 0 bases and J lacks 3 bases; bases without a gene match: 6. From its cysteine to its phenylalanine, the CDR3 spans 15 amino acids. Just the 45-base CDR3 DNA is kept, in frame starting at base 1. Reading the germline V gene gives CDR1 SGHRS and CDR2 YFSETQ. The library was obtained by 5' RACE. Reads for this sample came from an Illumina HiSeq 2500. A second PCR of roughly 7 to 11 cycles was performed with a sample-barcoded 5' primer and a J-beta primer mix. Each TCR beta cDNA molecule received a unique molecular identifier from a template-switch 5' adaptor carrying 12 random nucleotides. Each sample yielded at least 2.5 million CDR3-containing paired-end reads. First-strand cDNA synthesis was performed from all RNA using the Mint cDNA synthesis kit, with priming by a TRBC-specific oligonucleotide. After uracil-DNA glycosylase treatment, a first 18-cycle PCR used universal primers M1SS and BC2_uni_R on all cDNA. The original pipeline was this. Normalization of each sample was performed by random selection of 1 million high-quality reads, each carrying a distinct molecular identifier. Reads sharing molecular identifiers were discarded rather than binned into consensus sequences. MiTCR, run with a Q25 quality threshold and the strictest error-elimination algorithm, handled CDR3 identification, clonotype clustering and error correction. A nonparametric unseen species model using Euler transformation provided a lower-bound estimate of total TCR beta diversity. TCRdb trimmed the raw reads at Q25, called clones with MiXCR and kept productive beta chains. Rows are unified per CDR3 protein, each entry keeping the most common DNA and genes. What appears here as the V and J calls and clone size reflects TCRdb's work, not the paper's. The sample yields 550,000 to 700,000 distinct CDR3 sequences; 27% were counted once. The top ten constitute less than 20% of the sample.

The donors were roughly 39 Caucasian individuals from Russia, aged roughly 6 to 100 years, who were systemically healthy. Each donor gave around 9.9 milliliters of peripheral blood, collected into EDTA-treated Vacutainer tubes. Ficoll-Paque density-gradient centrifugation was used to isolate PBMCs, with at least 7 million per sample. Trizol reagent was used to extract total RNA from the PBMCs, yielding at least 6 micrograms per sample. For every donor, an aliquot of PBMCs went through flow cytometry to measure the percentages of naive CD45RAhigh/CD27high T cells. As to this clonotype: Its cognate antigen has yet to be identified. No clone much larger than this one lies a single base away; base qualities are absent.

In this chain, TRBV5-1 is recombined with TRBJ2-7; TRBD1 lines up with 7 middle nucleotides. This clonotype was obtained from a woman in her 70s in good health. Sequencing input: blood. The bases read TGCGCCAGCAGCTTGGCCTCTCCAGGGGGCTACGAGCAGTACTTC. This codes for CASSLASPGGYEQYF.